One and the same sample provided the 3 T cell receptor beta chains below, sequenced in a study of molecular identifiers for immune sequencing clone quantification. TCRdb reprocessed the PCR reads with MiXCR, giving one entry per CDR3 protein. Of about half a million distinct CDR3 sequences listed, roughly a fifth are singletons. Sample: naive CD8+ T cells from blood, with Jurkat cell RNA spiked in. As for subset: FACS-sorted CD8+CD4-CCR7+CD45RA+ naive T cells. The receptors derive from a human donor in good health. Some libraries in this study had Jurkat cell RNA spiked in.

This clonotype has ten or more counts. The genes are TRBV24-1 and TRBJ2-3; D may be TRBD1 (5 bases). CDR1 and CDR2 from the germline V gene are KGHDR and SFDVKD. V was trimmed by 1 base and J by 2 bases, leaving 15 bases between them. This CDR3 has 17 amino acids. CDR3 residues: CATSDLSQGYSTDTQYF. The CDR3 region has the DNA TGTGCCACCAGTGATTTAAGTCAGGGCTACTCCACAGATACGCAGTATTTT.

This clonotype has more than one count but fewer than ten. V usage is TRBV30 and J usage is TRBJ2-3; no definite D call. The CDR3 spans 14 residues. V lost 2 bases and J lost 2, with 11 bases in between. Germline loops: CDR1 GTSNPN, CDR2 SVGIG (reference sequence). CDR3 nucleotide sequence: TGTGCCTGGAGTACTATAGGGATCACAGATACGCAGTATTTT. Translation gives CAWSTIGITDTQYF.

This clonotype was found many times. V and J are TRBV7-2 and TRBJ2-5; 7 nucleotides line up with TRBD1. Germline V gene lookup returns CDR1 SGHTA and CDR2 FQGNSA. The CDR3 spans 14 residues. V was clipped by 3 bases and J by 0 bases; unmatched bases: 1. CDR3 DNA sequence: TGTGCCAGCAGCTTGACAGGGAACCAAGAGACCCAGTACTTC. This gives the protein CASSLTGNQETQYF.